This T cell receptor (beta chain) was identified in a study of OX40 agonist ivuxolimab in advanced cancers. Looking at the study overall: Ivuxolimab was an agonistic, fully human IgG2 monoclonal antibody directed against OX40 (CD134), a costimulatory receptor. Peripheral TCRbeta sequencing aimed to test whether ivuxolimab altered TCR sequence diversity and caused clonal T-cell expansion. Prior anti-PD-1, anti-PD-L1 or anti-CTLA-4 therapy was permitted, and approximately 41% of dose-escalation patients had received checkpoint inhibitors. Intravenous ivuxolimab was administered to patients every 2 weeks at six dose levels: 0.01, 0.1, 0.3, 1.5, 3 and 10 mg/kg. A male proportion of approximately 83% and a mean age of approximately 58 years, ranging from roughly 23 to 79, were recorded for the dose-escalation cohort. Partial responses were achieved by three dose-escalation patients, of whom one had hepatocellular carcinoma and two had cutaneous melanoma. The monotherapy dose-escalation portion (N of about 47 patients) of the phase I ivuxolimab trial is reported in the paper. Of the roughly 54 patients in dose escalation, 19 had hepatocellular carcinoma, about 15 had melanoma, 9 had renal cell carcinoma and 9 had head and neck cancer. Findings and caveats that apply to the study as a whole: Antigen specificity was not determined for the clonally expanded peripheral T cells. In the 0.1-3.0 mg/kg groups, partial responders had among the lowest normalized peripheral clonal expansion, particularly in CD8+ T cells. On average, CD8+ T cells showed more expanded clones than CD4+ T cells after ivuxolimab. At doses of 0.1 to 3.0 mg/kg, clonal expansion of both CD4+ and CD8+ T cells in blood was seen between baseline and week 6. Low levels of normalized T-cell clonal expansion were also seen in some nonresponding patients.

Genomic DNA was isolated from the sorted cells so that the TCRbeta CDR3 region could be sequenced. The immunoSEQ Assay was used to sequence the TCRbeta CDR3 regions. This is the immuneACCESS table as TCRdb keeps it, with only in-frame sequences that have V and J called. A part of the clones is gone; compared with another copy, unresolved V genes explain less than half, and the rest is unexplained. The sample table records tens of thousands of clones; 89% of these occur just once. Less than 12% of the sample lies in the top ten. Worth noting for this clone: Its antigen is still unknown. No base quality values were provided; no much bigger clone lies one nucleotide off.

CDR1 and CDR2 are drawn from the germline V gene (reference sequence): MNHEY, SMNVEV. Reading from cysteine to phenylalanine, the CDR3 counts 14 amino acids. Only the CDR3 part of the read is kept: 42 bases, read in frame from the first base. V loses 6 bases at its end and J loses 1 base; junction bases beyond the gene matches: 3. Patients with a history of autoimmune disease or receiving systemic immunosuppression were excluded from the trial. Peripheral blood for TCR sequencing was collected from all dose cohorts at baseline, on cycle 4 day 1, and on cycle 7 day 1. Samples were obtained from an open-label, multicenter, first-in-human phase I dose-escalation trial of ivuxolimab. Adults with locally advanced or metastatic melanoma, renal cell carcinoma, hepatocellular carcinoma or head and neck squamous cell carcinoma were enrolled in the trial. Before TCR sequencing, CD4+ and CD8+ T cells were separately sorted from peripheral blood.

The sample in question was CD4+ or CD8+ T cells sorted from blood, obtained in a trial of the OX40 agonist ivuxolimab. The origin of this receptor is an adult with an advanced solid tumor such as melanoma, head and neck, liver or kidney cancer. The chain is made from TRBV27 and TRBJ1-3; TRBD1 lines up with 7 middle nucleotides. The nucleotide sequence is TGTGCCAGCAGGTTGACAGGGTCTGGAAACACCATATATTTT. Its amino acids are CASRLTGSGNTIYF.